This record covers a single T cell receptor (beta chain). This record belongs to a study of control samples from healthy donors and cancer patients. The table came from immunoSEQ multiplex PCR; TCRdb's copy has only in-frame clones and leaves some out. The sample has 75,000 to 95,000 clones; 88% are singletons. The CDR3 contains 13 residues. Trimming cost V 6 bases and J 5 bases; bases outside gene matches: 5. CDR1 and CDR2 (germline): MRHNA, SNTAGT. This chain joins TRBV6-4 and TRBJ2-3, with 7 bases that match TRBD2. The TCR sequence derives from a woman aged 50 to 65 in good health. Sequenced sample: blood. The CDR3 reads CASSASGRDTQYF. The CDR3 region has the DNA TGTGCCAGCAGCGCTAGCGGCCGAGATACGCAGTATTTT.